This record concerns one T cell receptor beta chain sequence. Antigen specificity is unknown. Sequenced by immunoSEQ multiplex PCR; TCRdb stores in-frame clones only, minus some. The data hold about 2 million clones, with around 95% observed a single time. The data derive from a study of shared clonotypes between healthy human individuals. Points from the study as a whole: Since donors were few, the genetic and exposure-history diversity represented was limited. Richness estimates generally favored naive over memory subsets. Sorted-subset sequencing was shown by rarefaction to be incomplete despite large depth.

Donors included only healthy HIV-negative adults lacking recent acute infections or vaccinations. The source is a man younger than 35 in good health. The source material was naive CD4+ T cells sorted from blood. Described subset: CD45RA+ positively selected.

CDR3 residues: CATCRGQLGSTEAFF. In DNA form, the CDR3 reads TGTGCCACCTGTCGAGGGCAACTCGGGAGCACTGAAGCTTTCTTT. The chain joins TRBV28 to TRBJ1-1; D gene ambiguous. Germline CDR1 and CDR2: MDHEN and SYDVKM. The CDR3 sequence is 15 residues long. Trimming took off 10 bases at V and 4 bases at J, with 22 bases between the two ends.